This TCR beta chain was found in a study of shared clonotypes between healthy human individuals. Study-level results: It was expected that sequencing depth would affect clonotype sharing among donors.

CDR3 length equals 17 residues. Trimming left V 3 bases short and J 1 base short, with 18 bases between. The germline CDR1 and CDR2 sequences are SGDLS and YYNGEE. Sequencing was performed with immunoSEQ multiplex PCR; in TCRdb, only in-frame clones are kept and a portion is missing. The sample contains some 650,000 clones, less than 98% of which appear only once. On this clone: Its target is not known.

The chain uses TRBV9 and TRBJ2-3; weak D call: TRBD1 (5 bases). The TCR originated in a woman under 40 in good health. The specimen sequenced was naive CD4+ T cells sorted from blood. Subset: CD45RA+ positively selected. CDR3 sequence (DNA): TGTGCCAGCAGCGCCGGACATTCCTATCGAGGCACAGATACGCAGTATTTT. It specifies CASSAGHSYRGTDTQYF.